The clone carrying this T cell receptor beta chain was recorded many times. Its matching antigen is unknown. The sample is drawn from a study of T cells in Graves' hyperthyroidism and ophthalmopathy. Study information: Initial diagnosis, before any treatment, was when peripheral blood was collected.

The study excluded patients with uncontrolled infection, other autoimmune disease, pregnancy or lactation. A roughly 9.3 ml volume of fresh peripheral blood provided the PBMCs. Using RNA transcripts as the source, TCR beta CDR3 regions were amplified. RT-PCR in the first round (using the HTBI primer set) targeted the TCR CDR3. MiXCR, applied by TCRdb to the multiplex PCR reads, yields one record per CDR3 protein. This sample has about 560,000 distinct CDR3 sequences, with about 15% found just once. The CDR3 covers 13 residues. CDR1 SNHLY and CDR2 FYNNEI come from the germline V gene. V was shortened by 6 bases and J by 7 bases, with 13 bases between the two germline ends. Study-wide points: Progression to ophthalmopathy was predicted a median of roughly 6.5 months early.

The chain carries TRBV2 and TRBJ2-1; D might be TRBD1 (6 bases). This sequence originates from a woman aged 25 to 39 with Graves' hyperthyroidism. Sequencing was performed on blood. The CDR3 bases are TGTGCCAGCAGGGGGGACACTACTAATGAGCAGTTCTTC. This gives the protein CASRGDTTNEQFF.